The clone carrying this TCR beta chain appeared many times. Time point described: longitudinal time-point 2. PBMCs numbering 2 million and stored at -80 C yielded the unsorted libraries. TCRdb re-analysed the 5' RACE reads in MiXCR, keeping a single row per CDR3 protein. This table holds roughly 80,000 distinct CDR3 sequences, 5.8% found once. This sample stems from a study of neurological immune-mediated disorders. The material sequenced was PBMCs. This receptor was identified in a woman aged 55 to 70 with multiple sclerosis.

CDR3 in amino acids: CASSLAGRQDNSPLHF. As DNA, the CDR3 is TGTGCCAGCAGCTTAGCTGGTCGGCAGGATAATTCACCCCTCCACTTT. The V call is TRBV7-8, the J call TRBJ1-6; D call uncertain. CDR1 and CDR2 from the germline V gene are SGHVS and FQNEAQ. The CDR3 loop spans 16 amino acids. Deletions cut 0 bases from V and 5 bases from J, with 11 bases between.